A selection of T cell receptor beta chains follows, all from one sample in a study of cytomegalovirus exposure and HLA in healthy donors. The assay was immunoSEQ multiplex PCR, and TCRdb's table has in-frame clones only and misses some. The sample holds some 130,000 clones, 76% seen once. Sequenced: PBMCs. The receptors stem from a middle-aged man in good health and CMV-seronegative. CDR3s include the opening cysteine and the closing phenylalanine or tryptophan. The order of the fields is CDR3 DNA, CDR3 protein, D gene, clone size, V gene, J gene. D genes are given only for firm matches. Clone size appears in some rows only: once, few, many, or a class for an expanded clone.

TGTGCCAGCAGCACCTGGACAGGGCACTCTGGGGCCAACGTCCTGACTTTC,CASSTWTGHSGANVLTF,TRBD1,.,TRBV7-9,TRBJ2-6
TGTGCCAGCAGCTTATTCCCCGGCGGGATAAGCGGGAACGGCGAGCAGTACTTC,CASSLFPGGISGNGEQYF,TRBD2,.,TRBV7-2,TRBJ2-7
TGTGCCAGCAGCCCGACGGGTGCTGGAAACACCATATATTTT,CASSPTGAGNTIYF,.,.,TRBV6-1,TRBJ1-3
TGCGCCAGCAGCTTGGATGGGGGGTGGCAGCCCCAGCATTTT,CASSLDGGWQPQHF,.,.,TRBV5-1,TRBJ1-5
TGTGCCAGCAGCCCGTTGACAGGGACCAACACCATATATTTT,CASSPLTGTNTIYF,TRBD1,.,TRBV7-9,TRBJ1-3
TGTGCCAGCAGCTTGGGCTTCAATGAGCAGTTCTTC,CASSLGFNEQFF,.,.,TRBV7-9,TRBJ2-1
TGTGCCAGCAGCTTGGGAGCCGGCTCTGGAAACACCATATATTTT,CASSLGAGSGNTIYF,.,.,TRBV5-6,TRBJ1-3
TGTGCCAGCAGTGAAGGGTTTTGGGGGCTCGGGGCCAACGTCCTGACTTTC,CASSEGFWGLGANVLTF,.,.,TRBV6-1,TRBJ2-6
TGTGCCAGTAGTATTACGGGAAAAGGGCAGCCCCAGCATTTT,CASSITGKGQPQHF,.,.,TRBV19,TRBJ1-5
TGCGCCAGCAGCCAAGACAGGCTGAACACTGAAGCTTTCTTT,CASSQDRLNTEAFF,.,.,TRBV5-1,TRBJ1-1
TGTGCCTGGAGTGTACTGGCTAGCGGGGGAGGAGAGACCCAGTACTTC,CAWSVLASGGGETQYF,TRBD2,.,TRBV30,TRBJ2-5
TGTGCCAGCAGTACCCATCTGGGGAGCGAGCAGTACTTC,CASSTHLGSEQYF,.,.,TRBV6-1,TRBJ2-7
TGTGCCAGCAGCTTAGACCTTTTGAGGAGCACAGATACGCAGTATTTT,CASSLDLLRSTDTQYF,.,.,TRBV11-2,TRBJ2-3
TGTGCCAGTAGTATCACAGGGGGCGTGGGTCAGCCCCAGCATTTT,CASSITGGVGQPQHF,TRBD1,few,TRBV19,TRBJ1-5
TGTGCCAGCAGCGTAGGAGTCGGGAGTGATACGCAGTATTTT,CASSVGVGSDTQYF,.,.,TRBV9,TRBJ2-3
TGTGCCAGCAGCTTATATCGGCGGGGGACCTACGAGCAGTACTTC,CASSLYRRGTYEQYF,TRBD2,.,TRBV7-9,TRBJ2-7
TGTGCCAGCCAGCCGCTACAGGCCGCTGAAGCTTTCTTT,CASQPLQAAEAFF,.,few,TRBV9,TRBJ1-1
TGTGCCAGTAGTATCCCGGGGGGCTACGAGCAGTACTTC,CASSIPGGYEQYF,TRBD2,few,TRBV19,TRBJ2-7
TGTGCCAGCAGCTCGGGACAACTCGGTGAAGCTTTCTTT,CASSSGQLGEAFF,.,.,TRBV7-2,TRBJ1-1
TGTGCCAGCAGCCCCCGGACTGCGGGGGACAATGAGCAGTTCTTC,CASSPRTAGDNEQFF,TRBD2,few,TRBV11-1,TRBJ2-1
TGTGCCAGCACGAGCGGACAGGGAAACTATGGCTACACCTTC,CASTSGQGNYGYTF,TRBD1,few,TRBV6-4,TRBJ1-2
TGTGCCAGCGCTCTGGCGGGAGGCTCATGGGCAGATACGCAGTATTTT,CASALAGGSWADTQYF,TRBD2,.,TRBV7-9,TRBJ2-3
TGTGCCAGCAACCCCGTCAGTAGCAATCAGCCCCAGCATTTT,CASNPVSSNQPQHF,.,.,TRBV2,TRBJ1-5
TGTGCCAGCAGCAATCCGAAATCAGTAGAAAGGAGCGAGCAGTACTTC,CASSNPKSVERSEQYF,.,.,TRBV21-1,TRBJ2-7
TGTGCCAGCAGTCCGACCGGGACTAGCGGCTACAATGAGCAGTTCTTC,CASSPTGTSGYNEQFF,TRBD2,once,TRBV28,TRBJ2-1
TGTGCCAGCAGTGACTCTTACAGGGGGCCGGGAGGCTACACCTTC,CASSDSYRGPGGYTF,TRBD1,.,TRBV6-4,TRBJ1-2
TGTGCCAGCAGCTTATGGCGGTTCTCGTCTCAGCCCCAGCATTTT,CASSLWRFSSQPQHF,.,.,TRBV7-2,TRBJ1-5
TGTGCCAGCAGCGAAACCCGGTCCCAGGGCAACTATGGCTACACCTTC,CASSETRSQGNYGYTF,.,once,TRBV11-3,TRBJ1-2
TGTGCCTGGAGTGTGTCTGAGACCCAGTACTTC,CAWSVSETQYF,.,.,TRBV30,TRBJ2-5
TGTGCCAGTAGTGCCGACCAGGGCGGCACAGATACGCAGTATTTT,CASSADQGGTDTQYF,.,.,TRBV19,TRBJ2-3
TGTGCCAGCAGCTCCCGGGTAGCGGAGACTCACAATGAGCAGTTCTTC,CASSSRVAETHNEQFF,.,.,TRBV7-8,TRBJ2-1
TGCGCCAGCAGCTTGTTCTCAGATACGCAGTATTTT,CASSLFSDTQYF,.,.,TRBV5-1,TRBJ2-3
TGTGCCGAGGACTATGGCTACACCTTC,CAEDYGYTF,.,few,TRBV30,TRBJ1-2
TGTGCCAGCAGCTTCCCTAGCGGGGCGCCCAGCACAGATACGCAGTATTTT,CASSFPSGAPSTDTQYF,TRBD2,.,TRBV5-4,TRBJ2-3
TGTGCCAGCCACGCACAGAACACTGAAGCTTTCTTT,CASHAQNTEAFF,.,few,TRBV10-3,TRBJ1-1
TGTGCCAGCAGCTTAGTTTCCGGCACTTCTAGGGATACGCAGTATTTT,CASSLVSGTSRDTQYF,.,.,TRBV7-2,TRBJ2-3
TGTGCCAGCAGTTACCCCCGGACTAGCGGCTACGAGCAGTACTTC,CASSYPRTSGYEQYF,TRBD2,few,TRBV6-6,TRBJ2-7
TGTGCCTGGAGTACAGGGGGTTACCAAGAGACCCAGTACTTC,CAWSTGGYQETQYF,TRBD1,.,TRBV30,TRBJ2-5
TGTGCCAGCAGCAAGCCGGGACAGGGTAATGAAAAACTGTTTTTT,CASSKPGQGNEKLFF,TRBD1,.,TRBV7-9,TRBJ1-4
TGCGCCAGCAGCTTGGTCCGTGGCACAGATACGCAGTATTTT,CASSLVRGTDTQYF,.,.,TRBV5-1,TRBJ2-3
TGTGCCAGCAGCTCACGGACAACTGGATATGGCTACACCTTC,CASSSRTTGYGYTF,.,.,TRBV7-2,TRBJ1-2
TGTGCCAGCTCACCTATACCGGGACTAGCGGGAGTTAGCGCAGATACGCAGTATTTT,CASSPIPGLAGVSADTQYF,TRBD2,few,TRBV18,TRBJ2-3
TGTGCCAGTAGTCTCAGGGATCAGCCCCAGCATTTT,CASSLRDQPQHF,.,few,TRBV19,TRBJ1-5
TGTGCCAGCATAGGACAGGGGGCCAGCTACGAGCAGTACTTC,CASIGQGASYEQYF,TRBD1,.,TRBV28,TRBJ2-7
TGTGCCAGCAGCTTCCCCCCGACAGCGAACACCGGGGAGCTGTTTTTT,CASSFPPTANTGELFF,.,.,TRBV11-2,TRBJ2-2
TGTGCCAGCAGTGGCTACGGGACAGGCGCCGGAGCTCCCCAGCATTTT,CASSGYGTGAGAPQHF,TRBD1,.,TRBV2,TRBJ1-5
TGCGCCAGCAGTCAAAAGTGTTGGGGACTAGCCTACGAGCAGTACTTC,CASSQKCWGLAYEQYF,TRBD2,.,TRBV23-1,TRBJ2-7
TGTGCCAGCAGTAGCGGAATGGGCGAGCAGTACTTC,CASSSGMGEQYF,.,.,TRBV6-5,TRBJ2-7
TGTGCCAGCAGCCCCTCCCAAGAGACCCAGTACTTC,CASSPSQETQYF,.,.,TRBV11-3,TRBJ2-5
TGTGCCAGTAGGACTAGCGTTTCCGGGGAGCTGTTTTTT,CASRTSVSGELFF,TRBD2,.,TRBV19,TRBJ2-2
TGTGCCAGCAGGCCCGGACAGGTCCACGAGCAGTACTTC,CASRPGQVHEQYF,TRBD1,.,TRBV6-5,TRBJ2-7
TGTGCCAGCAGCTTAGCGGGCAGGGGGCTCGACGAGCAGTACTTC,CASSLAGRGLDEQYF,TRBD1,.,TRBV7-9,TRBJ2-7
TGTGCCACCAGCAGAGATGATCCGGGGTCTAATGAAAAACTGTTTTTT,CATSRDDPGSNEKLFF,.,.,TRBV15,TRBJ1-4
TGTGCCAGCAGCCTCCCCCCTAGCGGGAGGGCCCCAGATACGCAGTATTTT,CASSLPPSGRAPDTQYF,TRBD2,.,TRBV27,TRBJ2-3
TGCAGTGCTAGAGATAACAGAGAAGCTTTCTTT,CSARDNREAFF,.,.,TRBV20-1,TRBJ1-1